The 24 T cell receptor beta chains reported below all come from one sample, sequenced in a study of blood T cell repertoires in COVID-19. Clones were read by immunoSEQ multiplex PCR, and TCRdb kept only the in-frame ones, dropping some. The sample consists of some 220,000 clones, over 75% of them appearing once. The sample taken for sequencing was peripheral blood. The receptors derive from a human donor in a cohort sampled during active COVID-19.

The chain couples TRBV3-1 (or the pseudogene TRBV3-2) to TRBJ2-7; D is ambiguous. V lost 1 base and J lost 0, with 7 bases in between. From germline, CDR1 is LGHDT and CDR2 YNNKEL (reference sequence). CDR3 length: 14 amino acids. CDR3 in DNA: TGTGCCAGCAGCCAAGGAGGAGTCTCCTACGAGCAGTACTTC. Translated, it gives CASSQGGVSYEQYF.

The chain has TRBV24-1 and TRBJ1-5, with D possibly being TRBD1 (5 bases). V lost 2 bases and J lost 2, with 12 bases in between. This CDR3 spans 16 amino acids. CDR1 is KGHDR, CDR2 SFDVKD, per germline. CDR3 residues: CATSDSGRIGNQPQHF. The CDR3 coding sequence is TGTGCCACCAGTGATTCAGGGAGGATCGGCAATCAGCCCCAGCATTTT.

V and J are TRBV7-9 and TRBJ1-3; a weak D match, TRBD1 (5 bases). CDR1 is SEHNR, CDR2 FQNEAQ, per germline (reference sequence). V lost 5 bases to trimming and J lost 2 bases, with 10 bases between them. This CDR3 is built from 14 residues. CDR3 coding DNA: TGTGCCAGCAGCCTGGGGGGGGCTGGAAACACCATATATTTT. Its protein product is CASSLGGAGNTIYF.

This chain links TRBV5-4 with TRBJ1-4, with 8 bases identical to TRBD1. The CDR3 runs to 15 residues. J lost 5 bases, V lost 2 bases, and 5 bases had no gene match. Germline assignment: CDR1 SGHNT and CDR2 YYREEE (reference sequence). CDR3: CASSFRQGNNEKLFF. The CDR3 region has the DNA TGTGCCAGCAGCTTTCGACAGGGGAACAATGAAAAACTGTTTTTT.

The V and J genes are TRBV5-6 and TRBJ2-7, with 8 bases aligning to TRBD2. Germline values: CDR1 SGHDT, CDR2 YYEEEE. The CDR3 is 15 amino acids. Trimming at V came to 2 bases and at J to 3 bases, leaving 7 bases not matched to a gene. The CDR3: CASSFGRLAGYEQYF. The DNA of the CDR3 is TGTGCCAGCAGCTTTGGGCGGCTAGCGGGCTACGAGCAGTACTTC.

This chain connects TRBV14 to TRBJ2-1; maybe TRBD2 (6 bases). The ends were cut back, 4 bases at V and 8 bases at J, with 9 bases in the middle. CDR3 length: 12 residues. Germline-derived CDR1 and CDR2 are SGHDN and FVKESK. CDR3 bases: TGTGCCAGCAGCCCCCTAGCGTATGAGCAGTTCTTC. Protein product: CASSPLAYEQFF.

The chain joins TRBV7-8 to TRBJ1-2, with 7 bases lining up with TRBD1. The length of the CDR3 is 14 residues. After removal of 5 bases from V and 2 bases from J, the junction contained 5 bases not matched to a gene. CDR1 is SGHVS and CDR2 is FQNEAQ in the germline V gene. The CDR3 spells CASSVTGNNYGYTF. In DNA form, the CDR3 reads TGTGCCAGCAGCGTGACAGGGAACAACTATGGCTACACCTTC.

The V and J genes are TRBV10-3 and TRBJ1-4, with D uncertain. Germline V CDR1 and CDR2: ENHRY, SYGVKD. This CDR3 region has 13 residues. V dropped 2 bases and J dropped 8 bases, with 9 bases sitting between them. This CDR3 is CAISEGTLEKLFF. The CDR3 DNA follows: TGTGCCATCAGTGAGGGCACATTAGAAAAACTGTTTTTT.

The rearrangement joins TRBV7-8 to TRBJ2-1; 7 bases match TRBD1. The V gene end was trimmed by 5 bases and the J gene end by 4 bases; junction bases not matched to a gene: 8. Germline CDR1 SGHVS, CDR2 FQNEAQ. The CDR3 consists of 15 residues. As DNA, the CDR3 is TGTGCCAGCAGCCAAGTAGCGACAGGGTACAATGAGCAGTTCTTC. Its protein is CASSQVATGYNEQFF.

As DNA, the CDR3 is TGTGCCAGCTCACCCCGGACAGGGATGCACACTGAAGCTTTCTTT. It translates to CASSPRTGMHTEAFF. The chain recombines TRBV18 with TRBJ1-1, with 8 nucleotides matching TRBD1. Per the germline V gene, CDR1 is KGHSH and CDR2 is LQKENI. CDR3 length: 15 residues. Trimming took 3 bases from V and 3 from J; bases not matched to a gene: 6.

The chain has TRBV15 and TRBJ2-1; TRBD2 aligns across 8 bases. Germline lookup yields CDR1 LNHNV and CDR2 YYDKDF (reference sequence). Germline trimming cut 1 base from V and 4 bases from J; bases unmatched to any gene: 3. This CDR3 region has 15 residues. This CDR3 is CATSRGGGLYNEQFF. CDR3 in DNA: TGTGCCACCAGCAGAGGCGGGGGGCTGTACAATGAGCAGTTCTTC. Based on the CDR3 plus reference TRBV15 and TRBJ2-1, the full variable domain is DAMVIQNPRYQVTQFGKPVTLSCSQTLNHNVMYWYQQKSSQAPKLLFHYYDKDFNNEADTPDNFQSRRPNTSFCFLDIRSPGLGDTAMYLCATSRGGGLYNEQFFGPGTRLTVL.

The chain employs TRBV9 and TRBJ2-5; 7 bases match TRBD1. The CDR3 length is 16 residues. CDR1 and CDR2 (germline): SGDLS, YYNGEE. With V trimmed by 4 bases and J by 4 bases, 13 bases remained unmatched. This chain's CDR3 is CASSRGEGAYGETQYF. The CDR3 nucleotides read TGTGCCAGCAGCCGAGGCGAGGGGGCGTATGGAGAGACCCAGTACTTC.

This rearrangement joins TRBV9 to TRBJ1-5; D perhaps matches TRBD1 (6 bases). Germline V gives CDR1 SGDLS, CDR2 YYNGEE. V lost 3 bases and J 3 bases, leaving 13 bases between the germline ends. The CDR3 is made up of 15 amino acids. The CDR3 DNA sequence: TGTGCCAGCAGCGGGGGGCGGGACTACAATCAGCCCCAGCATTTT. Its protein is CASSGGRDYNQPQHF.

V usage is TRBV11-2 and J usage is TRBJ2-7; 8 nucleotides line up with TRBD1. Germline CDR1 is SGHAT and CDR2 is FQNNGV. The CDR3 is 12 amino acids. V trimming: 5 bases; J trimming: 6 bases; junction bases outside the gene matches: 3. The CDR3 here is CASSQDRGEQYF. CDR3 nucleotide sequence: TGTGCCAGCAGCCAAGACAGGGGCGAGCAGTACTTC.

This clone was observed a handful of times. The chain recombines TRBV7-2 with TRBJ2-1, with 10 bases fitting TRBD2. Germline assignment: CDR1 SGHTA and CDR2 FQGNSA. This CDR3 has 14 amino acids. V was clipped by 7 bases and J by 12 bases; unmatched bases: 12. The CDR3: CASMSGGAGIGQFF. CDR3 sequence (DNA): TGTGCCAGCATGAGCGGGGGGGCCGGGATTGGGCAGTTCTTC.

This chain uses TRBV7-8 with TRBJ2-1; TRBD1 matches at 7 bases. Trimming removed 3 bases from V and 7 bases from J; junction bases left unmatched: 15. The CDR3 totals 17 residues. The germline CDR1 and CDR2 sequences are SGHVS and FQNEAQ. The CDR3 DNA follows: TGTGCCAGCAGCTTCCTACGAGCGACAGGGCGTACGAATGAGCAGTTCTTC. This codes for CASSFLRATGRTNEQFF.

The chain links TRBV2 to TRBJ2-5; 9 bases match TRBD2. V shed 7 bases and J 5 bases; nucleotides not matched to a gene: 11. The CDR3 is 15 residues long. Germline V gene sequence: CDR1 SNHLY, CDR2 FYNNEI. CDR3 nucleotides: TGTGCCAGCATCCGAGGGGCGGGGGGGCCGGAGACCCAGTACTTC. Amino acid sequence: CASIRGAGGPETQYF.

The V and J genes are TRBV7-9 and TRBJ1-5, with no clear D. V shed 2 bases and J shed 2 bases, with 22 bases lying between them. CDR3 length: 19 amino acids. CDR1 and CDR2 (germline): SEHNR, FQNEAQ (reference sequence). The CDR3 is CASSLRRVTLANGNQPQHF. In DNA form, the CDR3 reads TGTGCCAGCAGCTTAAGGAGGGTGACCCTAGCTAATGGCAATCAGCCCCAGCATTTT.

The chain links TRBV7-9 to TRBJ2-2; 7 bases agree with TRBD2. The CDR3 is made up of 14 amino acids. Trimming cost V 5 bases and J 3 bases; bases outside gene matches: 3. The germline V gene encodes CDR1 SEHNR and CDR2 FQNEAQ (reference sequence). In DNA, the CDR3 is TGTGCCAGCAGCCCGGGGGGATACACCGGGGAGCTGTTTTTT. It translates to CASSPGGYTGELFF.

The DNA for the CDR3 is TGTGCCAGCAGGCAGGGAAGTCAATCCTATAATTCACCCCTCCACTTT. Translating it yields CASRQGSQSYNSPLHF. This sequence joins TRBV7-2 and TRBJ1-6, with a possible D match to TRBD1 (5 bases). CDR1 is SGHTA, CDR2 FQGNSA, per germline. V was clipped by 6 bases and J by 1 base, with 13 bases between them. This CDR3 comprises 16 residues.

This rearrangement joins TRBV2 to TRBJ2-7; D possibly corresponds to TRBD2 (5 bases). Looked up from germline, CDR1 is SNHLY and CDR2 is FYNNEI. Trimming left V 6 bases short and J 2 bases short, with 8 bases between. The length of the CDR3 is 12 residues. In DNA form, the CDR3 reads TGTGCCAGCAGCCCTAGCCCCTACGAGCAGTACTTC. Translating gives CASSPSPYEQYF.

V is TRBV28 and J is TRBJ2-2; 8 bases line up with TRBD1. CDR1 MDHEN and CDR2 SYDVKM come from the germline V gene. The CDR3 contains 15 residues. The junction had 3 bases not matched to a gene; V was cut back by 3 bases and J by 3 bases. The CDR3 DNA is TGTGCCAGCAGTTTCAGGACAGGGTACACCGGGGAGCTGTTTTTT. It specifies CASSFRTGYTGELFF.

This chain joins TRBV27 and TRBJ2-5; D call uncertain. V lost 8 bases and J lost 5, with 15 bases in between. CDR1 and CDR2 (germline): MNHEY, SMNVEV (reference sequence). CDR3 length equals 13 residues. CDR3 nucleotides: TGTGCCAGCCGGAGTAATATCGGGGAGACCCAGTACTTC. Its translation: CASRSNIGETQYF.

The chain has TRBV12-3 or TRBV12-4 and TRBJ1-1; D is undetermined. Trimming cost V 5 bases and J 3 bases, with 10 bases left between them. The CDR3 loop spans 13 amino acids. The CDR3 sequence: CASSPGIYTEAFF. The CDR3 DNA reads TGTGCCAGCAGTCCCGGGATTTACACTGAAGCTTTCTTT.